These 18 T cell receptor beta chains were all obtained from the same sample, sequenced in a study of primary melanoma T cells and metastatic recurrence (TCRdb year 2020). Library method: the immunoSEQ multiplex PCR assay. In its TCRdb copy, this immuneACCESS table keeps in-frame sequences only and misses some clones. Where compared with another copy, unresolved V genes explain less than half of these, and the others have no known cause. For this sample there are 500 or so clones; 78% appear just once. The ten largest clones represent around 15% of the sample. Sequences were obtained from melanoma tumor tissue. The source of these receptors is a human donor with melanoma.

This chain joins TRBV12-5 and TRBJ1-3, with D hard to call. Germline loops: CDR1 LGHNT, CDR2 FRNRAP. This CDR3 spans 14 amino acids. The CDR3 nucleotides read TGTGCCACCAGAGGAGGGTCGTCTGGAAACACCATATATTTT. This sequence encodes CATRGGSSGNTIYF.

CDR3 amino acids: CASSYWDDTEAFF. CDR3 bases: TGTGCCAGCAGTTATTGGGACGACACTGAAGCTTTCTTT. This chain joins TRBV6-8 and TRBJ1-1, with D maybe TRBD1 (5 bases). The CDR3 is 13 residues long. Germline-derived CDR1 and CDR2 are MNHGY and SAAAGT. The V end lost 3 bases, the J end lost 3 bases, and 8 bases lay between the germline ends.

This clone was seen a handful of times. The V call is TRBV11-3, the J call TRBJ2-5, with TRBD2 identical over 12 bases. V lost 8 bases to trimming and J lost 1 base; unmatched junction nucleotides: 8. Germline V gene sequence: CDR1 SGHNT, CDR2 YENEEA. The CDR3 runs 16 residues. CDR3 coding DNA: TGTGCCAGCGGAAACCTAGCGGGAGGGGTCCAAGAGACCCAGTACTTC. It yields the protein CASGNLAGGVQETQYF.

The chain employs TRBV22-1 and TRBJ2-7; the DNA was not compared with TRBD2, the D call given in the table. TRBV22-1 is flagged as a pseudogene. The CDR3 loop spans 16 amino acids. CDR3 DNA: TGTGCCAGCAGGGGCGGGGCTAGCGGGTTAGGCAACGAGCAGTACTTC. Protein: CASRGGASGLGNEQYF.

This chain connects TRBV7-5 to TRBJ2-4; TRBD2 is the table's D call and was not checked against the DNA. TRBV7-5 is listed as a pseudogene. The CDR3 spans 15 residues. The CDR3 sequence: CASSPEGLARDIQYF. CDR3 bases: TGTGCCAGCAGCCCAGAGGGACTAGCGAGAGACATTCAGTACTTC.

CDR3: CASEQGRWSSYNEQFF. Here the CDR3 DNA reads TGTGCCAGTGAACAGGGGCGGTGGTCTTCCTACAATGAGCAGTTCTTC. The J gene is TRBJ2-1, the V gene TRBV19; 7 nucleotides line up with TRBD1. V dropped 8 bases and J dropped 1; count of bases not matched to a gene: 11. The CDR3 contains 16 residues. Looked up from germline, CDR1 is LNHDA and CDR2 is SQIVND (reference sequence).

This clone is judged hyperexpanded. J is TRBJ1-3 and V is TRBV1. TRBV1 is a listed pseudogene. The CDR3 has 15 amino acids. The CDR3 sequence: CASSQDRASGNTIYF. CDR3 bases: TGCGCCAGCAGCCAAGATCGCGCCTCTGGAAACACCATATATTTT.

The CDR3 DNA reads TGTGCCAGCAGTCCGACCGGGACAGGCGCTATCGGGCGGTCTGGAAACACCATATATTTT. Protein: CASSPTGTGAIGRSGNTIYF. V is TRBV28 and J is TRBJ1-3, with TRBD1 identical over 8 bases. Trimming at V came to 5 bases and at J to 1 base, leaving 19 bases not matched to a gene. The CDR3 spans 20 residues. Per germline, CDR1 MDHEN and CDR2 SYDVKM. Full variable domain (remainder filled in from reference TRBV28 and TRBJ1-3): DVKVTQSSRYLVKRTGEKVFLECVQDMDHENMFWYRQDPGLGLRLIYFSYDVKMKEKGDIPEGYSVSREKKERFSLILESASTNQTSMYLCASSPTGTGAIGRSGNTIYFGEGSWLTVV.

This chain uses TRBV12-5 with TRBJ2-5; 7 bases align to TRBD1. The CDR3 has 14 residues. Germline CDR1 and CDR2: LGHNT and FRNRAP. CDR3 loop: CASILLRGRETQYF. CDR3 bases: TGTGCCAGCATCCTTTTGAGGGGGCGAGAGACCCAGTACTTC.

This clone was found once. V usage is TRBV29-1 and J usage is TRBJ2-2, with 13 bases lining up with TRBD2. CDR3 length: 16 amino acids. The V segment lost 4 bases and the J segment 7 bases; nucleotides outside the gene matches: 9. The V gene's germline CDR1 is SQVTM and CDR2 ANQGSEA. The CDR3 here is CSVARTSGRGDGELFF. DNA for the CDR3: TGCAGCGTTGCGCGGACTAGCGGGAGAGGTGACGGGGAGCTGTTTTTT.

The chain combines TRBV5-1 with TRBJ2-5; the match to TRBD1 covers 7 bases. Per the germline V gene, CDR1 is SGHRS and CDR2 is YFSETQ. The CDR3 spans 15 residues. The J segment lost 4 bases and the V segment lost 3 bases, leaving 9 bases of the junction unmatched. The CDR3 loop is CASSSLTGPGETQYF. CDR3 in DNA: TGCGCCAGCAGCTCCCTGACAGGGCCCGGAGAGACCCAGTACTTC.

The V and J genes are TRBV19 and TRBJ1-3, with a possible D match to TRBD1 (5 bases). CDR1 and CDR2 from the germline V gene are LNHDA and SQIVND (reference sequence). V lost 5 bases and J 6 bases, leaving 11 bases between the germline ends. CDR3 size: 13 residues. The CDR3 DNA reads as TGTGCCAGTAGTTTGACAGAAGCAAACACCATATATTTT. Its protein is CASSLTEANTIYF.

The rearrangement uses TRBV7-4 and TRBJ1-1; no firm D call. The CDR3 totals 13 residues. Looked up from germline, CDR1 is SGHVT and CDR2 is SQSDAQ. Between the trimmed V and J ends, which lost 3 bases and 2 bases, there was a span of 7 bases. CDR3 amino acids: CASSFQINTEAFF. The CDR3 DNA reads as TGTGCCAGCAGCTTCCAGATAAACACTGAAGCTTTCTTT.

Only one count was recorded for this clone. The V call is TRBV18, the J call TRBJ1-1, with 8 bases aligning to TRBD1. The CDR3 length is 15 residues. Germline-derived CDR1 and CDR2 are KGHSH and LQKENI. V gave up 3 bases and J gave up 5 bases; unmatched junction bases: 8. Written as DNA, the CDR3 is TGTGCCAGCTCACCCTTCGGACAGGGATGGACTGAAGCTTTCTTT. This encodes CASSPFGQGWTEAFF. The full variable domain, its missing parts supplied by reference TRBV18 and TRBJ1-1, is NAGVMQNPRHLVRRRGQEARLRCSPMKGHSHVYWYRQLPEEGLKFMVYLQKENIIDESGMPKERFSAEFPKEGPSILRIQQVVRGDSAAYFCASSPFGQGWTEAFFGQGTRLTVV.

The gene calls are TRBV6-8 and TRBJ2-5, with 9 bases fitting TRBD1. CDR1 and CDR2 from the germline V gene are MNHGY and SAAAGT. V lost 2 bases, J lost 5 bases, and 12 bases stayed unmatched. The CDR3 consists of 17 residues. The CDR3 bases are TGTGCCAGCAGTTACGAGTACCGGGACAGGGCGGGGGAGACCCAGTACTTC. Protein product: CASSYEYRDRAGETQYF.

The V call is TRBV19, the J call TRBJ1-2, with no clear D. This CDR3 spans 13 amino acids. CDR1 LNHDA and CDR2 SQIVND come from the germline V gene (reference sequence). V was cut by 3 bases and J by 1 base, with 6 bases left in between. CDR3 in DNA: TGTGCCAGTAGTATCCAAGTTAACTATGGCTACACCTTC. This translates into CASSIQVNYGYTF.

This sequence joins TRBV6-8 and TRBJ1-5, with TRBD1 identical over 7 bases. The CDR3 totals 15 residues. Trimming at V came to 4 bases and at J to 0 bases, leaving 3 bases not matched to a gene. Looked up from germline, CDR1 is MNHGY and CDR2 is SAAAGT. DNA of the CDR3: TGTGCCAGCAGTTTACAGGGGACTAGCAATCAGCCCCAGCATTTT. This gives the protein CASSLQGTSNQPQHF.

In regard to this clone: The junction shows a germline mismatch at one end, possibly a read error. The V gene is TRBV11-3, the J gene TRBJ2-7, with no clear D. Per germline, CDR1 SGHNT and CDR2 YENEEA. This CDR3 is 15 amino acids long. CDR3 sequence reads: CASRSFSPAPHEQYF. The CDR3 bases are TGTGCCAGCCGATCCTTTTCCCCGGCCCCCCACGAGCAGTATTTC.